These T cell receptor beta chains were read from a single sample in a study of T cell responses to AZD1222 COVID-19 vaccine. Generated by immunoSEQ multiplex PCR, the TCRdb table keeps only in-frame clones and is missing some. Here the sample spans approximately 76,000 clones, about 82% being singletons. The sample in question was peripheral blood, obtained on day 0 of AZD1222 vaccination. These receptors originate from an adult in good health. The CDR3 runs from the conserved cysteine through the conserved F or W. Size is stated for part of the rows, as once, few or many counts, or as a class when the clone is expanded.

>-|TRBV9|15|TRBJ1-4
CASSRRQGEGEKLFF
>-|TRBV4-3|16|TRBJ1-6
CASSQDPTGRNSPLHF
>-|TRBV9|13|TRBJ1-1
CASSPTGLAEAFF
>-|TRBV6-5|15|TRBJ1-1
CASSYLGTWDTEAFF
>-|TRBV12-5|15|TRBJ2-7
CASGFTRDRSYEQYF
>-|TRBV5-1|15|TRBJ1-3
CASSPYGATGNTIYF
>few|TRBV18|12|TRBJ1-1
CASSPGQAEAFF
>-|TRBV5-1|15|TRBJ2-3
CASSLAGRSTDTQYF
>few|TRBV5-1|14|TRBJ2-1
CASSPSGGYNEQFF
>-|TRBV2|12|TRBJ1-2
CASSVGEGVYTF
>-|TRBV7-2|13|TRBJ2-5
CASSGGARETQYF
>-|TRBV5-5|14|TRBJ1-5
CASTLYGSNQPQHF
>few|TRBV6-5|16|TRBJ2-1
CASSYSTGGLYNEQFF
>-|TRBV15|13|TRBJ2-3
CATGLVFPDTQYF
>-|TRBV5-5|18|TRBJ2-1
CASSPAPAGGRGYNEQFF
>-|TRBV7-2|15|TRBJ1-3
CASSLQFLSGNTIYF
>-|TRBV7-2|14|TRBJ1-6
CASSRAGGGSPLHF
>-|TRBV11-2|16|TRBJ2-1
CASSLPVGGTYNEQFF
>-|TRBV30|12|TRBJ2-7
CGMGGNTYEQYF
>-|TRBV30|15|TRBJ2-1
CAWSFGGGSYNEQFF
>-|TRBV13|16|TRBJ2-3
CASSPRQGRTTDTQYF
>-|TRBV11-2|14|TRBJ1-2
CASSLQPLSYGYTF